The rows below give T cell receptor beta chains drawn from one sample of a study of cytomegalovirus exposure and HLA in healthy donors. Sequenced by immunoSEQ multiplex PCR; TCRdb stores in-frame clones only, minus some. The table lists some 110,000 clones, around 78% of them singletons. The sequenced material came from PBMCs. The receptor source for this set is a man aged 55 to 70 in good health and CMV-seropositive. CDR3s leave out the opening cysteine and the closing phenylalanine or tryptophan. The D gene is left open where the match is weak. Size is stated for part of the rows, as once, few or many counts, or as a class when the clone is expanded.

clone_size	v_call	j_call	d_call	cdr3_aa
-	TRBV6-5	TRBJ1-2	-	ASSWGRGGAGGYT
-	TRBV5-6	TRBJ2-3	-	ASSYLQGDKQY
-	TRBV7-2	TRBJ2-7	TRBD2	ASSLNSGGEQY
-	TRBV2	TRBJ1-5	TRBD1	ASSGGQGVQPQH
-	TRBV2	TRBJ1-4	-	ASSGRVGNEKLF
-	TRBV15	TRBJ1-3	TRBD1	ATSRDVGGAGNTIY
few	TRBV27	TRBJ2-7	-	ASSLSAGAYEQY
-	TRBV5-4	TRBJ2-7	TRBD2	ASSTGLAGTTYEQY
-	TRBV11-3	TRBJ2-3	TRBD2	ASSLHSGGGTDTQY
once	TRBV5-6	TRBJ1-3	-	ASSFFGSGNTIY
-	TRBV28	TRBJ1-5	-	ASSLFEDPNQPQH
few	TRBV9	TRBJ2-5	-	ASSELGLAGETQY
-	TRBV7-2	TRBJ1-2	TRBD1	ASSVGDSRGDYGYT
-	TRBV7-2	TRBJ2-2	-	ASRSTGFTGELF
-	TRBV7-3	TRBJ2-2	-	ASSLWQGSGELF
few	TRBV11-2	TRBJ1-2	-	ASSPGQLYGYT
-	TRBV18	TRBJ2-1	TRBD2	ASSGLAGVASRFYNEQF
-	TRBV9	TRBJ1-4	-	ASSKRVSNEKLF
-	TRBV4-1	TRBJ2-7	TRBD1	ASSPDRGYEQY
few	TRBV7-9	TRBJ1-5	TRBD1	ASSLGRGRGGNQPQH
few	TRBV6-5	TRBJ2-5	-	ASSYGSSGQY
-	TRBV19	TRBJ1-2	-	ASSIGTGNYGYT
-	TRBV6-1	TRBJ1-6	TRBD1	ASSWDRANSPLH
many	TRBV4-1	TRBJ2-7	-	ASSPGQGILYEQY